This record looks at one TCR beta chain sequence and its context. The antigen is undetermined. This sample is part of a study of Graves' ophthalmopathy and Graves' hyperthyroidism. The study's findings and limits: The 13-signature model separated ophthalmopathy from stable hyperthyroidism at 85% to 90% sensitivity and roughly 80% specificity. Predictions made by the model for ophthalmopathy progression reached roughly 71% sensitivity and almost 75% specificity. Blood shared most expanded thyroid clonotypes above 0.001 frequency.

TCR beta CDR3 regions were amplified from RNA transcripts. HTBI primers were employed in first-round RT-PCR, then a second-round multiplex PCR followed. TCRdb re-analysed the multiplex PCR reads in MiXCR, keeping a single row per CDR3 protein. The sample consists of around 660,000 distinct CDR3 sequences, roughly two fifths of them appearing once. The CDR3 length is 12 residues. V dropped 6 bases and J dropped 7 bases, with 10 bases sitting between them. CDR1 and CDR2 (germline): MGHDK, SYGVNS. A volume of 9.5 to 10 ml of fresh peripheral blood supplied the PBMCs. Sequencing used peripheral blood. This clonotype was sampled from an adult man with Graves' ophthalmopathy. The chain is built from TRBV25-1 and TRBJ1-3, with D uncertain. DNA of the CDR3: TGTGCCAGCAGGGGCCTTGCGAACACCATATATTTT. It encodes CASRGLANTIYF.